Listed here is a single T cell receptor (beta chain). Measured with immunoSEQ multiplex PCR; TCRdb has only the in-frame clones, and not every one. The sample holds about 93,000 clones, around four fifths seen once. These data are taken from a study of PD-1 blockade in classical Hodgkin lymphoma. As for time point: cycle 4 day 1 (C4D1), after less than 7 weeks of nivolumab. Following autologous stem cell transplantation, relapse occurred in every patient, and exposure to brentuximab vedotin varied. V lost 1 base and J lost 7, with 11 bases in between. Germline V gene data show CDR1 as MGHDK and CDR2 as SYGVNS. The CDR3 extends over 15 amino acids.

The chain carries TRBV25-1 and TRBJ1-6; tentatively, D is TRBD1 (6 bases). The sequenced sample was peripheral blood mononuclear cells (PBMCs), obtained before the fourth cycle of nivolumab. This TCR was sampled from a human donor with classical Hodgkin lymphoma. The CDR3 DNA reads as TGTGCCAGCAGTGAATCCCAGGGGCGGAATTCACCCCTCCACTTT. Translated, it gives CASSESQGRNSPLHF.